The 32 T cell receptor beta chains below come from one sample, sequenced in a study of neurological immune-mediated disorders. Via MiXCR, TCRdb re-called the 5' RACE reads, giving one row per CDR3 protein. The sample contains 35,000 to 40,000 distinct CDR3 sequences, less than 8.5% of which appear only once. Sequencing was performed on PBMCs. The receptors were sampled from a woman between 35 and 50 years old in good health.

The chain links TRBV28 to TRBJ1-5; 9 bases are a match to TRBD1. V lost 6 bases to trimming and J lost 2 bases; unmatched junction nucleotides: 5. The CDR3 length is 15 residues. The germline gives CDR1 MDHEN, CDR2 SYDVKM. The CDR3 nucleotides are TGTGCCAGCAGAGCACAGGGGGCTGGCAATCAGCCCCAGCATTTT. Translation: CASRAQGAGNQPQHF.

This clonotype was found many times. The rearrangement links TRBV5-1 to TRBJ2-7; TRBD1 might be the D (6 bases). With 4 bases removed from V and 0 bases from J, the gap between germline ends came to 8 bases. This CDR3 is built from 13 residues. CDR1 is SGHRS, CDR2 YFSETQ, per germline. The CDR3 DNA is TGCGCCAGCAGCACGGACAGCTCCTACGAGCAGTACGTC. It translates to CASSTDSSYEQYV.

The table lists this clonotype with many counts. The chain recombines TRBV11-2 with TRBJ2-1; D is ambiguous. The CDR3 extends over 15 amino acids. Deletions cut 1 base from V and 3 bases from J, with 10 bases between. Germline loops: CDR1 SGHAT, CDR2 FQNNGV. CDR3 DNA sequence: TGTGCCAGCAGCTTAGGACACATCGTCTACAATGAGCAGTTCTTC. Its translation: CASSLGHIVYNEQFF.

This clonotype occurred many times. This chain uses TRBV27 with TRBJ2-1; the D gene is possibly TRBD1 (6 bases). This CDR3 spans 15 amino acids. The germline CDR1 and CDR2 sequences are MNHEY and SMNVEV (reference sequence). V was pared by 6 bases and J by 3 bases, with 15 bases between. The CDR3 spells CASSPVRDNYNEQFF. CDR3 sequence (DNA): TGTGCCAGCAGCCCCGTCCGGGACAACTACAATGAGCAGTTCTTC.

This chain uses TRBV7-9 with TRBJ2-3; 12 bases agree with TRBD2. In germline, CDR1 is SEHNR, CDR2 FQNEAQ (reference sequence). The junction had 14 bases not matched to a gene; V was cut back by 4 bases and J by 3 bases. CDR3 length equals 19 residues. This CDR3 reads CASSSGLAGSNWKTDTQYF. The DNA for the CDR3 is TGTGCCAGCAGCTCGGGACTAGCGGGCAGTAACTGGAAGACAGATACGCAGTATTTT.

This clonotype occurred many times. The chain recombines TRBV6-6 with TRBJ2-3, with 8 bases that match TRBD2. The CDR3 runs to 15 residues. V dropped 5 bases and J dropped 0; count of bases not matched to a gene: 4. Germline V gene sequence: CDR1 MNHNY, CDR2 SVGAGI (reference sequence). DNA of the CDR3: TGTGCCAGCAGTCTTAGCGGGGTTAGCACAGATACGCAGTATTTT. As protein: CASSLSGVSTDTQYF.

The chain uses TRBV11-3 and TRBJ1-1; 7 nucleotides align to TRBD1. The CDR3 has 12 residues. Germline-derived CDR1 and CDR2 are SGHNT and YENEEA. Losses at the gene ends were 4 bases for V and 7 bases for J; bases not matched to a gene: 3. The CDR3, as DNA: TGTGCCAGCAGCTCCGACAGGGATGAAGCTTTCTTT. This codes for CASSSDRDEAFF.

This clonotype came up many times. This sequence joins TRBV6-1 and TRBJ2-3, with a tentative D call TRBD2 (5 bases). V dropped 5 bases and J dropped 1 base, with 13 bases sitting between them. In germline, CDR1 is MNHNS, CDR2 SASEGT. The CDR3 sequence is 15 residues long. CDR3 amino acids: CASSSNLGGTDTQYF. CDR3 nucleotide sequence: TGTGCCAGCAGTTCGAACCTGGGAGGCACAGATACGCAGTATTTT.

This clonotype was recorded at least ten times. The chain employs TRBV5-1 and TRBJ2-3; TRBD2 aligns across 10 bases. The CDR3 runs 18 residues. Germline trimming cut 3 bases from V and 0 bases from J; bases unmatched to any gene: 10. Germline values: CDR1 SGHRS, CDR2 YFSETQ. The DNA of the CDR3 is TGCGCCAGCAGCTCCCCAGCCGGGACTAGCGCGAGCACAGATACGCAGTATTTT. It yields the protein CASSSPAGTSASTDTQYF. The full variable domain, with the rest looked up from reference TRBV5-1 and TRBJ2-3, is KAGVTQTPRYLIKTRGQQVTLSCSPISGHRSVSWYQQTPGQGLQFLFEYFSETQRNKGNFPGRFSGRQFSNSRSEMNVSTLELGDSALYLCASSSPAGTSASTDTQYFGPGTRLTVL.

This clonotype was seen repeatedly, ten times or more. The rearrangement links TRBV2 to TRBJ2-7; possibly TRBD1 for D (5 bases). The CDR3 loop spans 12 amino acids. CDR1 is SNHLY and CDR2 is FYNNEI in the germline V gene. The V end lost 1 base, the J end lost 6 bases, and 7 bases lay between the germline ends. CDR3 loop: CASSEVRAEQYF. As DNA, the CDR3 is TGTGCCAGCAGTGAAGTCAGGGCCGAGCAGTACTTC.

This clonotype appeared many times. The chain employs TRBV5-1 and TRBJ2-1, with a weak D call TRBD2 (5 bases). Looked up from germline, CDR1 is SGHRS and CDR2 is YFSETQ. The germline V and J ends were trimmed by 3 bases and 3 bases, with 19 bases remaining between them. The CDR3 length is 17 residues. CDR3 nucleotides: TGCGCCAGCAGCTCCCACATCCGAGAGCGGAGCTACAATGAGCAGTTCTTC. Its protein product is CASSSHIRERSYNEQFF.

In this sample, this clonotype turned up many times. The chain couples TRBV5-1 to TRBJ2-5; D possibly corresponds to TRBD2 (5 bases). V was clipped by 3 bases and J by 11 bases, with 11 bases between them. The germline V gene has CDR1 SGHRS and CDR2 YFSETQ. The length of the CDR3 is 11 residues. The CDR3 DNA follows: TGCGCCAGCAGCTCAGCGGCCCGTCAGTACTTC. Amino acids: CASSSAARQYF.

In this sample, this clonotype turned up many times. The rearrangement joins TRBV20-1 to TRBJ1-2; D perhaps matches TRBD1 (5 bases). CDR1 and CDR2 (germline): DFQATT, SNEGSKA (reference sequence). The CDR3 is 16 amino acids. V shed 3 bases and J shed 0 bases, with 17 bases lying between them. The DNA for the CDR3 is TGCAGTGCTAGCATTTTGTGGGACCCAGCTAACTATGGCTACACCTTC. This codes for CSASILWDPANYGYTF.

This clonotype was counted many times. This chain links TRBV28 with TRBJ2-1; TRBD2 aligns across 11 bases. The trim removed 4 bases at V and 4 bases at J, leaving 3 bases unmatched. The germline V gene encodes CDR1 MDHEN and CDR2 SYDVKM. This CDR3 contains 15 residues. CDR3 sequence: CASSSGTSGYNEQFF. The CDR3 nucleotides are TGTGCCAGCAGTTCCGGGACTAGCGGATACAATGAGCAGTTCTTC.

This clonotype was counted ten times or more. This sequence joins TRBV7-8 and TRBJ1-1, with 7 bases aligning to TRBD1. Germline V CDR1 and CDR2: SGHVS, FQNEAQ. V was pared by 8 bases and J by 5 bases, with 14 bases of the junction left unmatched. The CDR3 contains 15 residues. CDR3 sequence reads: CASLKGAGRGTEAFF. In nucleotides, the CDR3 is TGTGCCAGCTTAAAGGGGGCCGGACGGGGAACTGAAGCTTTCTTT.

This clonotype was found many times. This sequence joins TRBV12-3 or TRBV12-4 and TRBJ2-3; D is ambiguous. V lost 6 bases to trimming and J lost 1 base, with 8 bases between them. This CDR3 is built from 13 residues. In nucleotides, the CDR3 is TGTGCCAGCAGATCCACAGGCACAGATACGCAGTATTTT. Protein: CASRSTGTDTQYF.

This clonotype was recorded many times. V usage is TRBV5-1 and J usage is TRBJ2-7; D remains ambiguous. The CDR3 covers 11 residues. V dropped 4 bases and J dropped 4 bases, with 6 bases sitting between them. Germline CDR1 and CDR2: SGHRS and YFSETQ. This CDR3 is CASSVAYEQYF. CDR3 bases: TGCGCCAGCAGCGTTGCATACGAGCAGTACTTC.

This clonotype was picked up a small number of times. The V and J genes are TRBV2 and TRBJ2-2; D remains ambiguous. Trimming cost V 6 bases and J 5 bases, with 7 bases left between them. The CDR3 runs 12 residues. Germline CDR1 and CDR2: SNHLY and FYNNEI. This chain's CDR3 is CASSGSTGELFF. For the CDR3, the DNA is TGTGCCAGCAGCGGAAGTACCGGGGAGCTGTTTTTT.

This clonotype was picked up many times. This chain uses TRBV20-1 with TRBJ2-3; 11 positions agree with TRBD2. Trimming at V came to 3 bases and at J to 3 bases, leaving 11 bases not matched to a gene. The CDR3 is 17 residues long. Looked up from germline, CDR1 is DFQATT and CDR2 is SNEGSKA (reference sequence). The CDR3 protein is CSARKLAGAFGTDTQYF. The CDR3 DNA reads TGCAGTGCTAGGAAACTAGCGGGGGCGTTTGGTACAGATACGCAGTATTTT.

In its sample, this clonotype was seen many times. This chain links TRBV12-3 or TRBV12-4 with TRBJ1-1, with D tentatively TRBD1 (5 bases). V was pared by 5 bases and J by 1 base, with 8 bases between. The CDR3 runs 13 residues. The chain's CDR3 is CASSLGPNTEAFF. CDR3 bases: TGTGCCAGCAGTCTGGGACCGAACACTGAAGCTTTCTTT.

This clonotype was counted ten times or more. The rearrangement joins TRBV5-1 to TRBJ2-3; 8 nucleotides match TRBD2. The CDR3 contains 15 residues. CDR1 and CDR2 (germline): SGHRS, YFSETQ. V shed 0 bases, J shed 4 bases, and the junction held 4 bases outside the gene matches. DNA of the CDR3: TGCGCCAGCAGCTTGGAAAGCGGGAGTGCAGATACGCAGTATTTT. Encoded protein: CASSLESGSADTQYF.

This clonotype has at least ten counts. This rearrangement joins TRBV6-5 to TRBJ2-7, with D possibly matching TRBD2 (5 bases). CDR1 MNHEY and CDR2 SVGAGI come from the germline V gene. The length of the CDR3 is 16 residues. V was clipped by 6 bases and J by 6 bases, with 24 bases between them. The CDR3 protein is CASSPVPGFLGAEQYF. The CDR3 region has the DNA TGTGCCAGCAGCCCAGTCCCCGGGTTCCTGGGAGCCGAGCAGTACTTC.

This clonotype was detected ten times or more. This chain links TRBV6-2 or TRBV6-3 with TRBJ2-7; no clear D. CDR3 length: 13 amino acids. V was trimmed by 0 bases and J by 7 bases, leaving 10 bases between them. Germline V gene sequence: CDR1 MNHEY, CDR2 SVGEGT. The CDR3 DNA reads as TGTGCCAGCAGTTACTCGAAATGGTGGGAGCAGTACTTC. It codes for CASSYSKWWEQYF.

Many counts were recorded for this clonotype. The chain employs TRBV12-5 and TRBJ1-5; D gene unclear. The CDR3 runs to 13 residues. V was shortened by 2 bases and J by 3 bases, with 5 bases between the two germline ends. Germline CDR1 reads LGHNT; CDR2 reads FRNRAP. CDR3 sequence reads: CASGLNNNQPQHF. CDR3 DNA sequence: TGTGCTAGTGGTTTGAATAACAATCAGCCCCAGCATTTT.

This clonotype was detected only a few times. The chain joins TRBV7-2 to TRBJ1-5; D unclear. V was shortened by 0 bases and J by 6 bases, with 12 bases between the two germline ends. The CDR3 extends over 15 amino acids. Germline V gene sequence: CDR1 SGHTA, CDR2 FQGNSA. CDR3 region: CASSLAGGGGQPQHF. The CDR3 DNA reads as TGTGCCAGCAGCTTAGCAGGTGGAGGCGGTCAGCCCCAGCATTTT.

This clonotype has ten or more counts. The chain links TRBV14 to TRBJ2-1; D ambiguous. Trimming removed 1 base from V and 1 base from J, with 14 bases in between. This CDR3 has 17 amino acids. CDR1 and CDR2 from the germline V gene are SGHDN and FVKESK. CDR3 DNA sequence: TGTGCCAGCAGCCAAGTCTCCGGGCTGAAGTCCTACAATGAGCAGTTCTTC. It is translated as CASSQVSGLKSYNEQFF.

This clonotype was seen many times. CDR3 sequence: CASSLPGQRFQGRYGYTF. Here the CDR3 DNA reads TGTGCCAGCAGCCTACCGGGACAGAGATTTCAGGGACGGTATGGCTACACCTTC. The J gene is TRBJ1-2, the V gene TRBV28; 7 nucleotides match TRBD1. The CDR3 extends over 18 amino acids. CDR1 MDHEN and CDR2 SYDVKM come from the germline V gene. V shed 6 bases and J 5 bases; nucleotides not matched to a gene: 21.

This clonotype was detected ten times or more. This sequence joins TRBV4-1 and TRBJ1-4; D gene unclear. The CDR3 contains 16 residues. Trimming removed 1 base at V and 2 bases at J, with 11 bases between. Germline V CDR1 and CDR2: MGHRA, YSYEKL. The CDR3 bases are TGCGCCAGCAGCCAAGGGCCAGGCCTGACTAATGAAAAACTGTTTTTT. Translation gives CASSQGPGLTNEKLFF.

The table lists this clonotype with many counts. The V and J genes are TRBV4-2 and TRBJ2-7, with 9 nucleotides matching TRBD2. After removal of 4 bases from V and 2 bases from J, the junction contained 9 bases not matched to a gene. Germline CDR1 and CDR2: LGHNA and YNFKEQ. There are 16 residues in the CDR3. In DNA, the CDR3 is TGTGCCAGCAGCCTCCGACAGGCTAGCGGGGCCTACGAGCAGTACTTC. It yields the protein CASSLRQASGAYEQYF.

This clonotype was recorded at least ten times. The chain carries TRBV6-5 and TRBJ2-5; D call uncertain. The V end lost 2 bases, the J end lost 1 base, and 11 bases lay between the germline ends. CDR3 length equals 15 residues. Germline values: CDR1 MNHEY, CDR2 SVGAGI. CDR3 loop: CASSYKPPTQETQYF. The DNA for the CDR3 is TGTGCCAGCAGTTACAAGCCCCCAACCCAAGAGACCCAGTACTTC.

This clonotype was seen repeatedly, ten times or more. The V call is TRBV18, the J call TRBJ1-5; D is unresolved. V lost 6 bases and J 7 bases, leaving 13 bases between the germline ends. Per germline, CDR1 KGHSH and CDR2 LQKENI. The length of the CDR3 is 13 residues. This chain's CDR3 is CASSSSVEQPQHF. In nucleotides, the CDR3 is TGTGCCAGCTCCTCCTCAGTAGAGCAGCCCCAGCATTTT.

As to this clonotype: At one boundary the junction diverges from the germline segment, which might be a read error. CDR3 sequence reads: CSASRDRSNTGELFF. CDR3 DNA: TGCAGTGCTAGTCGAGACAGGTCGAACACCGGGGAGCTATTTTTT. J is TRBJ2-2 and V is TRBV20-1; D perhaps matches TRBD1 (6 bases). The CDR3 runs to 15 residues. The germline V gene encodes CDR1 DFQATT and CDR2 SNEGSKA (reference sequence).